One sample yielded the 18 T cell receptor beta chains listed below, sequenced in a study of cytomegalovirus exposure and HLA in healthy donors. Amplification used 60 Vbeta primers and 13 Jbeta primers. Clones were read by immunoSEQ multiplex PCR, and TCRdb kept only the in-frame ones, dropping some. The table lists about 140,000 clones, roughly three quarters of them singletons. Sequenced material: PBMCs. The receptors stem from a female donor in good health and CMV-seronegative.

This clone was found once. The J gene is TRBJ2-1, the V gene TRBV25-1; D is possibly TRBD1 (5 bases). V lost 6 bases, J lost 3 bases, and 9 bases lay in between. Germline V gives CDR1 MGHDK, CDR2 SYGVNS. The CDR3 is 13 residues long. The CDR3 DNA sequence: TGTGCCAGCAGCTCAGGGATCTACAATGAGCAGTTCTTC. Translation: CASSSGIYNEQFF.

About this clone: At the DNA level, this CDR3 is encoded by other sequences in the same sample as well. The chain employs TRBV7-8 and TRBJ2-1; 9 bases match TRBD1. J gave up 7 bases and V 4 bases, and 2 bases lay outside the gene matches. The V gene's germline CDR1 is SGHVS and CDR2 FQNEAQ. The CDR3 covers 13 residues. The CDR3 spells CASSSDRGNEQFF. In DNA form, the CDR3 reads TGTGCCAGCAGCTCGGACAGGGGAAATGAGCAGTTCTTC.

The chain employs TRBV7-9 and TRBJ2-5, with 9 nucleotides matching TRBD1. Germline V gives CDR1 SEHNR, CDR2 FQNEAQ (reference sequence). V was pared by 7 bases and J by 3 bases, with 6 bases of the junction left unmatched. This CDR3 spans 14 amino acids. DNA for the CDR3: TGTGCCAGCAACAACAGGGGGCGAGAAGAGACCCAGTACTTC. It is translated as CASNNRGREETQYF.

The chain combines TRBV5-1 with TRBJ2-3; D is possibly TRBD2 (6 bases). Germline CDR1 reads SGHRS; CDR2 reads YFSETQ. The CDR3 runs to 16 residues. V was clipped by 2 bases and J by 0 bases, with 13 bases between them. The CDR3 bases are TGCGCCAGCAGCTTCCAGCGGGTCCCTAGCACAGATACGCAGTATTTT. Its translation: CASSFQRVPSTDTQYF.

This clone turned up a few times. The V and J genes are TRBV7-2 and TRBJ2-1; D not resolved. The CDR3 length is 13 residues. The germline CDR1 and CDR2 sequences are SGHTA and FQGNSA. V lost 2 bases, J lost 7 bases, and 9 bases lay in between. The CDR3 bases are TGTGCCAGCAGCTTATCAGATTGGAATGAGCAGTTCTTC. It specifies CASSLSDWNEQFF.

CDR3: CASSSVRDYGYTF. In DNA, the CDR3 is TGTGCCAGCAGCTCGGTTCGGGACTATGGCTACACCTTC. V gene TRBV11-3 combines with J gene TRBJ1-2; unclear D gene. Per germline, CDR1 SGHNT and CDR2 YENEEA. Trimming took off 4 bases at V and 3 bases at J, with 9 bases between the two ends. The CDR3 sequence is 13 residues long.

The V gene is TRBV9, the J gene TRBJ1-4; no reliable D call. V lost 0 bases, J lost 0 bases, and 9 bases lay in between. Germline CDR1 is SGDLS and CDR2 is YYNGEE. The CDR3 runs 16 residues. The CDR3 here is CASSVGDWTTNEKLFF. Written as DNA, the CDR3 is TGTGCCAGCAGCGTAGGTGACTGGACAACTAATGAAAAACTGTTTTTT.

This clone was observed a handful of times. This sequence joins TRBV10-1 and TRBJ2-7, with 11 positions matching TRBD2. There are 21 residues in the CDR3. The germline V gene encodes CDR1 WNHNN and CDR2 SYGVQD (reference sequence). The junction had 19 bases not matched to a gene; V was cut back by 0 bases and J by 3 bases. CDR3 nucleotide sequence: TGCGCCAGCAGTGAGTCGCATACAACCCGACTAGCGGGATGGGTTGGCTACGAGCAGTACTTC. Its protein is CASSESHTTRLAGWVGYEQYF.

The chain couples TRBV4-1 to TRBJ2-5; possible D gene TRBD1, 6 bases. The CDR3 loop spans 16 amino acids. V was pared by 0 bases and J by 5 bases, with 16 bases between. Per the germline V gene, CDR1 is MGHRA and CDR2 is YSYEKL. The CDR3 region has the DNA TGCGCCAGCAGCCAAGAGGCTAGACAGGCGTGGGAGACCCAGTACTTC. Its protein is CASSQEARQAWETQYF.

This clone was observed at least ten times. This chain links TRBV10-3 with TRBJ1-5, with no clear D. The germline V gene encodes CDR1 ENHRY and CDR2 SYGVKD. The V end lost 6 bases, the J end lost 5 bases, and 11 bases lay between the germline ends. This CDR3 spans 13 amino acids. The CDR3 bases are TGTGCCATCAGCCGGGAAAATGATCAGCCCCAGCATTTT. Translating gives CAISRENDQPQHF.

The chain has TRBV19 and TRBJ1-4; D is unresolved. Between the trimmed V and J ends, which lost 3 bases and 7 bases, there was a span of 12 bases. Germline values: CDR1 LNHDA, CDR2 SQIVND (reference sequence). The CDR3 covers 14 residues. CDR3 nucleotide sequence: TGTGCCAGTAGTATCATGGCAGGAAGTGAAAAACTGTTTTTT. Its translation is CASSIMAGSEKLFF.

The rearrangement joins TRBV30 to TRBJ2-5, with D possibly matching TRBD2 (6 bases). Germline-derived CDR1 and CDR2 are GTSNPN and SVGIG (reference sequence). V lost 1 base and J lost 4, with 10 bases in between. This CDR3 contains 13 residues. The CDR3 loop is CAWSGGVLETQYF. The CDR3, as DNA: TGTGCCTGGAGTGGCGGGGTTTTAGAGACCCAGTACTTC.

V is TRBV7-8 and J is TRBJ2-3, with D possibly being TRBD2 (7 bases). Per germline, CDR1 SGHVS and CDR2 FQNEAQ. Trimming removed 3 bases from V and 6 bases from J, with 13 bases in between. The CDR3 extends over 14 amino acids. The chain's CDR3 is CASSLGGGRDTQYF. In DNA, the CDR3 is TGTGCCAGCAGCTTGGGGGGGGGCAGGGATACGCAGTATTTT.

The chain is built from TRBV7-9 and TRBJ1-3; perhaps TRBD1 as D (5 bases). CDR1 is SEHNR and CDR2 is FQNEAQ in the germline V gene (reference sequence). CDR3 size: 16 residues. V gave up 1 base and J gave up 0 bases, with 10 bases separating them. The CDR3 region is CASSLDGTDSGNTIYF. The CDR3 DNA sequence: TGTGCCAGCAGCTTAGACGGGACTGACTCTGGAAACACCATATATTTT.

The chain has TRBV6-5 and TRBJ1-4; D is uncertain. The CDR3 has 15 residues. V dropped 0 bases and J dropped 7 bases, with 12 bases sitting between them. The V gene's germline CDR1 is MNHEY and CDR2 SVGAGI. The CDR3 sequence: CASSYSGEEGEKLFF. Here the CDR3 DNA reads TGTGCCAGCAGTTACTCTGGGGAGGAGGGTGAAAAACTGTTTTTT.

The chain links TRBV7-9 to TRBJ2-1, with 9 positions matching TRBD2. Germline lookup yields CDR1 SEHNR and CDR2 FQNEAQ (reference sequence). This CDR3 is built from 14 residues. Unmatched junction bases numbered 5, after V lost 2 bases and J lost 9 bases. The CDR3, as DNA: TGTGCCAGCAGCTTACTAGCGGGATTGGGTGAGCAGTTCTTC. Protein sequence: CASSLLAGLGEQFF.

The chain combines TRBV4-1 with TRBJ2-7; 8 bases are a match to TRBD2. The length of the CDR3 is 18 residues. With 2 bases clipped from V and 3 bases from J, the junction kept 15 bases outside the gene matches. Per the germline V gene, CDR1 is MGHRA and CDR2 is YSYEKL. Here the CDR3 DNA reads TGCGCCAGCAGCCAACATCCACCCGCGGGTAGCGGGGTCTACGAGCAGTACTTC. It yields the protein CASSQHPPAGSGVYEQYF.

This clone turned up a few times. The chain links TRBV5-6 to TRBJ2-1; D possibly corresponds to TRBD2 (6 bases). Germline V lookup: CDR1 SGHDT, CDR2 YYEEEE. Trimming pared 6 bases from V and 5 bases from J, leaving 18 bases between. This CDR3 has 15 amino acids. The CDR3 sequence: CASILGLAQDNEQFF. The DNA of the CDR3 is TGTGCCAGCATTTTAGGCCTAGCGCAAGACAATGAGCAGTTCTTC.